One and the same sample provided the 11 T cell receptor beta chains below, sequenced in a study of regulatory T cells in long-lasting Graves disease. Arm-PCR of CDR3 regions and iRepertoire HTBI primers were used to build TCR beta libraries. TCRdb re-derived calls from the multiplex PCR reads in MiXCR, one entry per CDR3 protein. The sample yields around 480,000 distinct CDR3 sequences, 15% to 20% seen once. The time point is: newly diagnosed GD, antithyroid drugs for less than 3 months. Preparation of the TCR library used RNA extracted from PBMCs. This sample also belongs to another study, concerning T cells in Graves' hyperthyroidism and ophthalmopathy.

Sequencing used peripheral blood mononuclear cells (PBMCs), obtained at new diagnosis, from a patient treated with antithyroid drugs. These receptors came from a woman aged 35-60 years with Graves disease.

This clonotype was observed many times. The chain combines TRBV3-1 with TRBJ2-1; D not resolved. The ends were cut back, 1 base at V and 9 bases at J, with 4 bases in the middle. The CDR3 extends over 11 amino acids. Germline V gene lookup returns CDR1 LGHDT and CDR2 YNNKEL (reference sequence). This chain's CDR3 is CASSQVSEQFF. CDR3 nucleotide sequence: TGTGCCAGCAGCCAAGTCAGTGAGCAGTTCTTC.

This clonotype was counted at least ten times. The genes are TRBV6-2 or TRBV6-3 and TRBJ1-2, with a weak D call TRBD1 (6 bases). The CDR3 totals 15 residues. Germline CDR1 is MNHEY and CDR2 is SVGEGT. V shed 6 bases and J shed 4 bases, with 18 bases lying between them. CDR3: CASSPTGSGFYGYTF. CDR3 nucleotide sequence: TGTGCCAGCAGCCCAACAGGGAGTGGGTTCTATGGCTACACCTTC.

This clonotype occurred many times. The rearrangement uses TRBV15 and TRBJ1-2; D remains ambiguous. This CDR3 has 15 residues. Germline V lookup: CDR1 LNHNV, CDR2 YYDKDF (reference sequence). Trimming shortened V by 0 bases and J by 2 bases, and 10 bases separated the two germline ends. For the CDR3, the DNA is TGTGCCACCAGCAGAGATCACCCGGCAAACTATGGCTACACCTTC. Protein product: CATSRDHPANYGYTF.

This clonotype was found many times. The genes are TRBV3-1 and TRBJ2-5, with D unclear. The CDR3 extends over 14 amino acids. Germline CDR1 is LGHDT and CDR2 is YNNKEL (reference sequence). The ends were cut back, 0 bases at V and 6 bases at J, with 11 bases in the middle. The CDR3: CASSQDWGIQTQYF. The DNA for the CDR3 is TGTGCCAGCAGCCAAGATTGGGGTATACAGACCCAGTACTTC.

There are many counts of this clonotype. The genes are TRBV11-2 and TRBJ1-5; the D gene is possibly TRBD1 (6 bases). V was cut by 6 bases and J by 0 bases, with 15 bases left in between. Germline-derived CDR1 and CDR2 are SGHAT and FQNNGV. The CDR3 spans 16 residues. CDR3 sequence: CASSPGGAYSNQPQHF. CDR3 DNA: TGTGCCAGCAGTCCGGGGGGGGCCTATAGCAATCAGCCCCAGCATTTT. Based on the CDR3 plus reference TRBV11-2 and TRBJ1-5, the full variable domain is EAGVAQSPRYKIIEKRQSVAFWCNPISGHATLYWYQQILGQGPKLLIQFQNNGVVDDSQLPKDRFSAERLKGVDSTLKIQPAKLEDSAVYLCASSPGGAYSNQPQHFGDGTRLSIL.

This clonotype was detected ten times or more. The chain joins TRBV2 to TRBJ1-4, with a weak D call TRBD1 (5 bases). CDR1 SNHLY and CDR2 FYNNEI come from the germline V gene. Trimming cost V 4 bases and J 7 bases, with 19 bases left between them. This CDR3 has 16 amino acids. The CDR3 nucleotides read TGTGCCAGCAGTGCAGTGGGCCAGAATACAGGTGAAAAACTGTTTTTT. Its protein is CASSAVGQNTGEKLFF.

There are many counts of this clonotype. The V and J genes are TRBV7-9 and TRBJ2-5; TRBD1 aligns across 7 bases. CDR3 size: 14 residues. CDR1 and CDR2 from the germline V gene are SEHNR and FQNEAQ (reference sequence). The junction had 6 bases not matched to a gene; V was cut back by 4 bases and J by 4 bases. The CDR3 loop reads CASSSTGPGETQYF. The DNA of the CDR3 is TGTGCCAGCAGCTCGACAGGGCCGGGAGAGACCCAGTACTTC.

The V and J genes are TRBV27 and TRBJ1-6, with D perhaps matching TRBD1 (6 bases). Deletions cut 2 bases from V and 3 bases from J, with 8 bases between. The germline gives CDR1 MNHEY, CDR2 SMNVEV (reference sequence). The CDR3 length is 15 residues. Here the CDR3 DNA reads TGTGCCAGCAGTTTACGGGACAACTATAATTCACCCCTCCACTTT. Its translation is CASSLRDNYNSPLHF.

The CDR3 DNA reads TGTGCCAGCAGCCCGGGACCGGTGGAGACCCAGTACTTC. This encodes CASSPGPVETQYF. The rearrangement links TRBV7-2 to TRBJ2-5; D possibly uses TRBD1 or TRBD2 (5 bases each). In germline, CDR1 is SGHTA, CDR2 FQGNSA. CDR3 length equals 13 residues. Trimming cost V 5 bases and J 5 bases, with 12 bases left between them.

This clonotype was seen ten or more times. The chain carries TRBV28 and TRBJ1-2, with D possibly matching TRBD1 (5 bases). This CDR3 comprises 13 residues. Trimming took 5 bases from V and 4 from J, leaving 11 bases between them. Looked up from germline, CDR1 is MDHEN and CDR2 is SYDVKM. In DNA form, the CDR3 reads TGTGCCAGCAGTCCTCGGGGCTTCTATGGCTACACCTTC. Residues: CASSPRGFYGYTF.

This clonotype was counted ten times or more. The chain joins TRBV12-3 or TRBV12-4 to TRBJ1-3; D not certain. V lost 3 bases to trimming and J lost 1 base, with 10 bases between them. This CDR3 is built from 15 residues. This CDR3 reads CASSFHHLSGNTIYF. CDR3 DNA: TGTGCCAGCAGTTTTCACCACCTTTCTGGAAACACCATATATTTT.